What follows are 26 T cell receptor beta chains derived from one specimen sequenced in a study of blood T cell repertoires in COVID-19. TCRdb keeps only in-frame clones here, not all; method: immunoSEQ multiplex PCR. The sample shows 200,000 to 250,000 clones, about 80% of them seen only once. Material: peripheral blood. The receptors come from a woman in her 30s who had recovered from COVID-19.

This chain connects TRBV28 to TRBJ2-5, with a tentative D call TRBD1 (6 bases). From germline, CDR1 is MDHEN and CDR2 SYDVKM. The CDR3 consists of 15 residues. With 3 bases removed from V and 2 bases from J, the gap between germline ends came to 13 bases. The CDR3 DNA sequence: TGTGCCAGCAGTTTCAACAGGGACGTTCAAGAGACCCAGTACTTC. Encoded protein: CASSFNRDVQETQYF. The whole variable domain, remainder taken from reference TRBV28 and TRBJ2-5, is DVKVTQSSRYLVKRTGEKVFLECVQDMDHENMFWYRQDPGLGLRLIYFSYDVKMKEKGDIPEGYSVSREKKERFSLILESASTNQTSMYLCASSFNRDVQETQYFGPGTRLLVL.

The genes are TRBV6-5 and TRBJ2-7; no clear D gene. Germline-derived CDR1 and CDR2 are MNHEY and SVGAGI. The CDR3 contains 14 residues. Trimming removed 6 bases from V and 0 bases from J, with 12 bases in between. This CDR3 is CASRGYTSSYEQYF. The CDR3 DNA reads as TGTGCCAGCAGGGGCTACACTTCCTCCTACGAGCAGTACTTC.

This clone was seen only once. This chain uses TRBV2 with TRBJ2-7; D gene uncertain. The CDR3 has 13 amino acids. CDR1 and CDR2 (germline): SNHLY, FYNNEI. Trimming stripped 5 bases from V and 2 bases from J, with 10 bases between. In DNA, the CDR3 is TGTGCCAGCAGTATCACGGAGACCTACGAGCAGTACTTC. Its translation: CASSITETYEQYF.

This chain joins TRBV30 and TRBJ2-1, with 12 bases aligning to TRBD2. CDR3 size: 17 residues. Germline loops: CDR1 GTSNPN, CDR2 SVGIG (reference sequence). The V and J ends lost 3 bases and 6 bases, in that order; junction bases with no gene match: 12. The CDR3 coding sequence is TGTGCCTGGAGACCGGGACTAGCGGGTCGGGGTCCCAATGAGCAGTTCTTC. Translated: CAWRPGLAGRGPNEQFF. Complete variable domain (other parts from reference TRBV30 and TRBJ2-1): SQTIHQWPATLVQPVGSPLSLECTVEGTSNPNLYWYRQAAGRGLQLLFYSVGIGQISSEVPQNLSASRPQDRQFILSSKKLLLSDSGFYLCAWRPGLAGRGPNEQFFGPGTRLTVL.

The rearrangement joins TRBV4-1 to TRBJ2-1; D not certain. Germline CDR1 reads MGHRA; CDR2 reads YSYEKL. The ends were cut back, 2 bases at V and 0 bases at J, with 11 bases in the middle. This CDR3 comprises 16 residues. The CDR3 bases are TGCGCCAGCAGCCAACACCCTAGGAGCTCCTACAATGAGCAGTTCTTC. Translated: CASSQHPRSSYNEQFF.

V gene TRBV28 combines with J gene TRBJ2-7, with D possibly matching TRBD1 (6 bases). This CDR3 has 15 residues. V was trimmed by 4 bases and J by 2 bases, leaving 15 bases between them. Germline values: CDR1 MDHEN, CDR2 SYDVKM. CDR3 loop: CASSSELQGTYEQYF. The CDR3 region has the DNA TGTGCCAGCAGTTCGGAACTACAGGGAACCTACGAGCAGTACTTC.

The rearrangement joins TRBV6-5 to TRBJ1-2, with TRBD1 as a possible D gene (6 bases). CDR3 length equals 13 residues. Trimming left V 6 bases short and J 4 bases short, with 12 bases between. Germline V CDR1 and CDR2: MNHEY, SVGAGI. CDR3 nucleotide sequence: TGTGCCAGCAGGAGGGGGACACGCTATGGCTACACCTTC. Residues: CASRRGTRYGYTF.

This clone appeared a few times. CDR3 sequence (DNA): TGTGCCAGCAGCCGATGGACAGGCGGTCTTAATGAAAAACTGTTTTTT. The encoded protein is CASSRWTGGLNEKLFF. V usage is TRBV3-1 (or the pseudogene TRBV3-2) and J usage is TRBJ1-4; TRBD1 matches at 7 bases. Germline trimming cut 4 bases from V and 4 bases from J; bases unmatched to any gene: 9. Germline values: CDR1 LGHDT, CDR2 YNNKEL (reference sequence). This CDR3 comprises 16 residues.

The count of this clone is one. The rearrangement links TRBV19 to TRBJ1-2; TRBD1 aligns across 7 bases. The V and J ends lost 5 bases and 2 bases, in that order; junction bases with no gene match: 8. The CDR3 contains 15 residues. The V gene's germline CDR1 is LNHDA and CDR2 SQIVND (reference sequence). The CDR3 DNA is TGTGCCAGTAGTTCCGACAGGGAGCCAAACTATGGCTACACCTTC. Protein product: CASSSDREPNYGYTF.

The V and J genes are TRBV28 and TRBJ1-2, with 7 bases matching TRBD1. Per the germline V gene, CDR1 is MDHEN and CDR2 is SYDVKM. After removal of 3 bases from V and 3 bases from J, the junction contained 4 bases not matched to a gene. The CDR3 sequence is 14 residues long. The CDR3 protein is CASSLAGGYYGYTF. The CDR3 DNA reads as TGTGCCAGCAGTTTGGCAGGGGGATACTATGGCTACACCTTC.

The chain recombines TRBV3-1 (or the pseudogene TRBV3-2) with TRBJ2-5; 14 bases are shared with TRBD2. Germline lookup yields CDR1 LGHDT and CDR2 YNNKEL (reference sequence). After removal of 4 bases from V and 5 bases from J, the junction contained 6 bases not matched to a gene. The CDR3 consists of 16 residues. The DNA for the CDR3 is TGTGCCAGCAGCCCTCGACTAGCGGGAGGGGCCGAGACCCAGTACTTC. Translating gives CASSPRLAGGAETQYF.

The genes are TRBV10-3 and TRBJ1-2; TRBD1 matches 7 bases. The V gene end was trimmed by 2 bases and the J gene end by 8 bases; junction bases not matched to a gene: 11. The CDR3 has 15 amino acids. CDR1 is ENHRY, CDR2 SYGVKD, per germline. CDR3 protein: CAISERDSQNMGYTF. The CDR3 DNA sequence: TGTGCCATCAGTGAGAGGGACAGTCAGAACATGGGCTACACCTTC.

CDR3: CASSLEVTAEAFF. The CDR3 DNA reads as TGTGCCAGCAGCTTAGAAGTCACAGCTGAAGCTTTCTTT. This chain links TRBV7-9 with TRBJ1-1; D is unresolved. CDR1 is SEHNR, CDR2 FQNEAQ, per germline (reference sequence). Trimming left V 1 base short and J 6 bases short, with 9 bases between. The CDR3 is 13 amino acids.

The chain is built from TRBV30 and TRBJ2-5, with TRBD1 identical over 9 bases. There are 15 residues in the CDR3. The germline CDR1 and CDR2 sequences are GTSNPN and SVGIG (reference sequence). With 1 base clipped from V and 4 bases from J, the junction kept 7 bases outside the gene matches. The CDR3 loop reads CAWSGQGELGETQYF. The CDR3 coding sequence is TGTGCCTGGAGTGGACAGGGGGAATTGGGAGAGACCCAGTACTTC.

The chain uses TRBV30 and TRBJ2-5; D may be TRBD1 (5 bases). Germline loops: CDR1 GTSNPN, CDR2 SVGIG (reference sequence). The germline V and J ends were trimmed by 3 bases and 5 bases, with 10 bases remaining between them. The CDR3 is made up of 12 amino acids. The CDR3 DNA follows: TGTGCCTGGAGCTGGGGCAGGGAGACCCAGTACTTC. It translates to CAWSWGRETQYF.

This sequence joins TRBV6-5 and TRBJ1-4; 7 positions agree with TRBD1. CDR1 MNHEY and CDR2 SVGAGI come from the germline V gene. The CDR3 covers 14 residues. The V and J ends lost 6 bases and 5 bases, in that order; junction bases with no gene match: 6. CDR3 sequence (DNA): TGTGCCAGCAGACGACAGGGATGGAATGAAAAACTGTTTTTT. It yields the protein CASRRQGWNEKLFF.

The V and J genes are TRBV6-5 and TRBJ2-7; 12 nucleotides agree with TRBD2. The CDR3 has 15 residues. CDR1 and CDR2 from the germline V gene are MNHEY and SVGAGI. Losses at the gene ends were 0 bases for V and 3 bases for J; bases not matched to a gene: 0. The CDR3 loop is CASSYSTSGGYEQYF. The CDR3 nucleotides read TGTGCCAGCAGTTACTCGACTAGCGGGGGCTACGAGCAGTACTTC.

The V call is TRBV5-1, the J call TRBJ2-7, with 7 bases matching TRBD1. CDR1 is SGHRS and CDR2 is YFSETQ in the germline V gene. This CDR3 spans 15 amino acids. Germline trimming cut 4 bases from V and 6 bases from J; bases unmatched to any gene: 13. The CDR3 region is CASSPLPGQAGEQYF. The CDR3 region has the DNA TGCGCCAGCAGCCCCCTCCCCGGACAGGCGGGCGAGCAGTACTTC.

CDR3 in DNA: TGTGCCAGCAGCGACGGAGGTCGGGAGCTGTTTTTT. This sequence encodes CASSDGGRELFF. The chain joins TRBV7-3 to TRBJ2-2, with D perhaps matching TRBD2 (5 bases). The V end lost 5 bases, the J end lost 9 bases, and 10 bases lay between the germline ends. CDR1 SGHTA and CDR2 FQGTGA come from the germline V gene. The CDR3 sequence is 12 residues long.

The CDR3 region is CASSANEGVTNTIYF. CDR3 nucleotides: TGTGCCAGCAGCGCAAACGAAGGGGTGACGAACACCATATATTTT. The genes are TRBV9 and TRBJ1-3; TRBD1 is a possible D gene (5 bases). CDR3 length: 15 residues. CDR1 is SGDLS, CDR2 YYNGEE, per germline. V shed 3 bases and J shed 7 bases, with 17 bases lying between them.

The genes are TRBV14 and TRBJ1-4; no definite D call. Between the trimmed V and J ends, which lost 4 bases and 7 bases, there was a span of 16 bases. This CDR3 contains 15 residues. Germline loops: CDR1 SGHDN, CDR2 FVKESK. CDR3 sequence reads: CASSRSAAWSEKLFF. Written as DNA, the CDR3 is TGTGCCAGCAGCCGAAGCGCAGCGTGGAGTGAAAAACTGTTTTTT.

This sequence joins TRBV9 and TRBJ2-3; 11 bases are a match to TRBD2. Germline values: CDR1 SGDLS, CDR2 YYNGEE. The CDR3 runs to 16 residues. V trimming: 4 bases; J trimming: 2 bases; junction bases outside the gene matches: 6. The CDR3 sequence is CASSPGLAVLTDTQYF. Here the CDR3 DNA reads TGTGCCAGCAGCCCGGGACTAGCGGTACTCACAGATACGCAGTATTTT.

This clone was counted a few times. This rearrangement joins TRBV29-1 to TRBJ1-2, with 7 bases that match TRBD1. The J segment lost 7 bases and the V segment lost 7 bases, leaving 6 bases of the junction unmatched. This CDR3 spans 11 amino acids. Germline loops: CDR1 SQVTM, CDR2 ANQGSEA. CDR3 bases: TGCAGCGCCGGGACAGAGGGTGGCTACACCTTC. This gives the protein CSAGTEGGYTF.

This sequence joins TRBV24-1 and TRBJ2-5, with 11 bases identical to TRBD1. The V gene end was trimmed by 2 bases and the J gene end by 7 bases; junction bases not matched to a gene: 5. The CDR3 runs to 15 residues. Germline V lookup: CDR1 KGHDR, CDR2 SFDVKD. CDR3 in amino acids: CATSDSGQGARTQYF. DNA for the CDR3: TGTGCCACCAGTGATTCCGGACAGGGGGCCCGGACCCAGTACTTC.

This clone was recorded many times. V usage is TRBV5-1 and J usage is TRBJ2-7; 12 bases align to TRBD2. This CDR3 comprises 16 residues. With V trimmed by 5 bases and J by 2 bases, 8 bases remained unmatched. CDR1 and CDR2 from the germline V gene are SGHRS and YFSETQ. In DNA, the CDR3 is TGCGCCAGCAGGCCCCGACTAGCGGGAGAGACCTACGAGCAGTACTTC. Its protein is CASRPRLAGETYEQYF.

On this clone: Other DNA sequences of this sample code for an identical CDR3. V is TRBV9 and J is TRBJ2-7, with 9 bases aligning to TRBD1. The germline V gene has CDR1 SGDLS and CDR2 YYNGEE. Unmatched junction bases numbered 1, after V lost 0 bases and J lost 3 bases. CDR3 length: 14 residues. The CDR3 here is CASSVGTGVYEQYF. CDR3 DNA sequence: TGTGCCAGCAGCGTAGGGACAGGGGTCTACGAGCAGTACTTC.